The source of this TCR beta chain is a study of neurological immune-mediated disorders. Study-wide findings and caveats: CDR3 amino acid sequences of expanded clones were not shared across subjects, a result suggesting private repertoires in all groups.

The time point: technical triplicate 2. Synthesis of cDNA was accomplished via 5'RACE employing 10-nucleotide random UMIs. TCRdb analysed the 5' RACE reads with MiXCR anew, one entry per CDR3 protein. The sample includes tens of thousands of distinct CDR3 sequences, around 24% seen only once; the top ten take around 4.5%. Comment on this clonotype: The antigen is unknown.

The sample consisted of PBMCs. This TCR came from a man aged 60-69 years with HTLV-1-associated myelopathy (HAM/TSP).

The CDR3 spells CASRLTSQSQPQHF. CDR3 DNA sequence: TGTGCCAGCAGACTAACCTCACAGAGTCAGCCCCAGCATTTT. The rearrangement joins TRBV12-3 or TRBV12-4 to TRBJ1-5; D remains unclear. V was pared by 6 bases and J by 6 bases, with 15 bases between. The length of the CDR3 is 14 residues.